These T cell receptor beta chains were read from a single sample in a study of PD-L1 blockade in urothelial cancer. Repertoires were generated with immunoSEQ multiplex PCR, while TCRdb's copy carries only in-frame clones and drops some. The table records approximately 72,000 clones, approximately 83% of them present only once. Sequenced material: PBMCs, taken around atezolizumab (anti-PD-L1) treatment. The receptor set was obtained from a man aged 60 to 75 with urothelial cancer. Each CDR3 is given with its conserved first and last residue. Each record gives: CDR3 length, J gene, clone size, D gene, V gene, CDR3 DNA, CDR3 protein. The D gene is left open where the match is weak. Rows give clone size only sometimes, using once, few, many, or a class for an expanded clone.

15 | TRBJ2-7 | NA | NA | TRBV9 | TGTGCCAGCAGCGTAGATGGGGGCGCGGCCTACGAGCAGTACTTC | CASSVDGGAAYEQYF
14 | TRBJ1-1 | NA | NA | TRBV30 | TGTGCCTGGAGTGTGTCCGGACAGTTCACTGAAGCTTTCTTT | CAWSVSGQFTEAFF
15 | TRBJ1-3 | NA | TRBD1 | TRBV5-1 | TGCGCCAGCAGCTTGGGTACAGGGGATGGAAACACCATATATTTT | CASSLGTGDGNTIYF
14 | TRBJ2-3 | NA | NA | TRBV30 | TGTGCCTGCTCCCCAGGCCTTCTCACAGATACGCAGTATTTT | CACSPGLLTDTQYF
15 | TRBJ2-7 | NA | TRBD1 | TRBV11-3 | TGTGCCAGCAGCCCCGGGACAGGGGGGATCTACGAGCAGTACTTC | CASSPGTGGIYEQYF
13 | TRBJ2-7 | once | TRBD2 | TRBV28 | TGTGCCAGACAAGGGGAGGGTGGAGGCGAGCAGTACTTC | CARQGEGGGEQYF
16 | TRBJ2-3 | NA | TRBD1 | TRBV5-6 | TGTGCCAGCAGCTTGTCTCCGACAGGGAGCACAGATACGCAGTATTTT | CASSLSPTGSTDTQYF
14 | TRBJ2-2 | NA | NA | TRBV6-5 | TGTGCCAGCAGTTACGACACGAACACCGGGGAGCTGTTTTTT | CASSYDTNTGELFF
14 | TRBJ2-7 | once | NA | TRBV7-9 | TGTGCCAGCAGTCACCGGGACAACCCCTACGAGCAGTACTTC | CASSHRDNPYEQYF
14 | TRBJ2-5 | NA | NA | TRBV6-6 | TGTGCCAGCAGCTTACTAGCAGTCCAAGAGACCCAGTACTTC | CASSLLAVQETQYF
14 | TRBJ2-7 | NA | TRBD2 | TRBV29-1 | TGCAGCGTTGGATTTCTAGCGGACTCCTACGAGCAGTACTTC | CSVGFLADSYEQYF
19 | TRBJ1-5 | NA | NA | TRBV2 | TGTGCCAGCAGTCCAAGGGGCCCTACAGCCGGCAGTACCAATCAGCCCCAGCATTTT | CASSPRGPTAGSTNQPQHF
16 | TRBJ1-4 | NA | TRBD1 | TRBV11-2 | TGTGCCAGCAGCCTCAACCCGGGACAGGGTGGGGAAAAACTGTTTTTT | CASSLNPGQGGEKLFF
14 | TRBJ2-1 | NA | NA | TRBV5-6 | TGTGCCAGCAGCTTGGGGACAGCCTACAATGAGCAGTTCTTC | CASSLGTAYNEQFF
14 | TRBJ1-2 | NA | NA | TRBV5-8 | TGTGCCAGCAGCCCGCCTTTTCGGGGCTATGGCTACACCTTC | CASSPPFRGYGYTF
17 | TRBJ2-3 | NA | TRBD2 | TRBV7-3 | TGTGCCAGCAGCGCTCCGGGACTAGCGGGGGGGGCGGGTACGCAGTATTTT | CASSAPGLAGGAGTQYF
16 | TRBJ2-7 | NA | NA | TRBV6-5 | TGTGCCAGCAGTTCTCGGCGGATCGGTAATGTGTACGAGCAGTACTTC | CASSSRRIGNVYEQYF
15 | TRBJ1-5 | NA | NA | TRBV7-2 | TGTGCCAGCAGCTTAGGAGTATATAGCAATCAGCCCCAGCATTTT | CASSLGVYSNQPQHF
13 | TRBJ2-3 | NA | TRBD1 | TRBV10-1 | TGCGCCAGCGGGGACAGGGGCGCAGATACGCAGTATTTT | CASGDRGADTQYF
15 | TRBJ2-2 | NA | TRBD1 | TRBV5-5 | TGTGCCAGCAGCGGCAGGGGGCCGAACACCGGGGAGCTGTTTTTT | CASSGRGPNTGELFF
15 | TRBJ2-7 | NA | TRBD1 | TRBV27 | TGTGCCAGCAGTCACGGAGGGACAGGGGGCTACGAGCAGTACTTC | CASSHGGTGGYEQYF
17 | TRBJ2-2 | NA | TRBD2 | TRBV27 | TGTGCCAGCAGCGGGACTAGCGGGGGCCTTAACACCGGGGAGCTGTTTTTT | CASSGTSGGLNTGELFF
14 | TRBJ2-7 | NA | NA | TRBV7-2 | TGTGCCAGCAGCTATCGGGGGGCCTCATCCGAGCAGTACTTC | CASSYRGASSEQYF
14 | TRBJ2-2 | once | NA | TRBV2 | TGTGCCAGCGGTTGGGGGCGGAACACCGGGGAGCTGTTTTTT | CASGWGRNTGELFF
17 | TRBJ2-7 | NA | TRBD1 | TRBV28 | TGTGCCAGCAGTTCTCATTCCATAAGGGACAGGTCGTCCGAGCAGTACTTC | CASSSHSIRDRSSEQYF
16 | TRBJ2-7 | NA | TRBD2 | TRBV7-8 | TGTGCCAGCAGCTTAGACGTAGCGGGGGGAATCTACGAGCAGTACTTC | CASSLDVAGGIYEQYF
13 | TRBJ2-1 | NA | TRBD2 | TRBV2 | TGTGCCAGCAGGGGACTAGGGAACAATGAGCAGTTCTTC | CASRGLGNNEQFF
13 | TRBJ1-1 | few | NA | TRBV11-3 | TGTGCCAGCAGCTTCGGGGGGAACACTGAAGCTTTCTTT | CASSFGGNTEAFF
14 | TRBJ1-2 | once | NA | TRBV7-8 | TGTGCCAGCAGCTTAGGACAGACTAACTATGGCTACACCTTC | CASSLGQTNYGYTF
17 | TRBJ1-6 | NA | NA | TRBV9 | TGTGCCAGCAGCCCCCACGCGGGGGATATATTTAGTTCACCCCTCCACTTT | CASSPHAGDIFSSPLHF
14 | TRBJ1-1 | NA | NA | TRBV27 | TGTGCCAGCGGAATCAGCAGGGAGGTGGTTGAAGCTTTCTTT | CASGISREVVEAFF
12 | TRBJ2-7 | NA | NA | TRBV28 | TGTGCCAGCAGTAGACAGGGAGGTGAGCAGTACTTC | CASSRQGGEQYF
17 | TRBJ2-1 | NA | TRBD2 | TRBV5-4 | TGTGCCAGCAGCAGAGGACTAGCGGGGAGCTCCTACAATGAGCAGTTCTTC | CASSRGLAGSSYNEQFF
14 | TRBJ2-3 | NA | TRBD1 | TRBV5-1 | TGCGCCAGCAGCCGGGACAGGGTGGAAGATACGCAGTATTTT | CASSRDRVEDTQYF
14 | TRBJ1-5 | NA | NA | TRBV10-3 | TGTGCCATCAGTGTTCAGGATAGCAATCAGCCCCAGCATTTT | CAISVQDSNQPQHF
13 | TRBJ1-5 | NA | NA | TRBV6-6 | TGTGCCAGCAGTGACAGATTAAATCAGCCCCAGCATTTT | CASSDRLNQPQHF
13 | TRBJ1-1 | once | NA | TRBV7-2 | TGTGCCAGCAGCAACACAAGGAACACTGAAGCTTTCTTT | CASSNTRNTEAFF
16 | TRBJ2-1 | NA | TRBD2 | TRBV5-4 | TGTGCCAGCAGCCGCAAATCTTCTAGCGGGGGGAATGAGCAGTTCTTC | CASSRKSSSGGNEQFF
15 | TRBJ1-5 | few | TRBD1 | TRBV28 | TGTGCCAGCAGGCCCGGGGGACAGCGGAATCAGCCCCAGCATTTT | CASRPGGQRNQPQHF
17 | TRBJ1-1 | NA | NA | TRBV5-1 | TGCGCCAGCAGCTTGGCTGTTTTTGGAGGGGATGGGACTGAAGCTTTCTTT | CASSLAVFGGDGTEAFF
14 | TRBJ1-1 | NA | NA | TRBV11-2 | TGTGCCAGCAGCTTAGAGAGGGTAACCACTGAAGCTTTCTTT | CASSLERVTTEAFF
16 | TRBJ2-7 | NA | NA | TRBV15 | TGTGCCACCAGCAGAGAAGGGGGGGTGTTCGCCTACGAGCAGTACTTC | CATSREGGVFAYEQYF
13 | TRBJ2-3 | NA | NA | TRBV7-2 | TGTGCCAGCAGCGAGCCCCCATTACATACGCAGTATTTT | CASSEPPLHTQYF
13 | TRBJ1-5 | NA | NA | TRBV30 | TGTGCCTGGCAAGACGGGTTAGATCAGCCCCAGCATTTT | CAWQDGLDQPQHF
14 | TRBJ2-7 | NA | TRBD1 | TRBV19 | TGTGCCAGTAGCCCCGGGACAGGGTCCTACGAGCAGTACTTC | CASSPGTGSYEQYF
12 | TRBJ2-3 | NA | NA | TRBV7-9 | TGTGCCAGCAGCCCCTCTGCAGATACGCAGTATTTT | CASSPSADTQYF
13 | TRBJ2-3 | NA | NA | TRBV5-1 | TGCGCCAGCAATACAGGTTATGCAGATACGCAGTATTTT | CASNTGYADTQYF
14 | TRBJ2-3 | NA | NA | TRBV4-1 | TGCGCCAGCAGCCAAGACAGGGGCACAGATACGCAGTATTTT | CASSQDRGTDTQYF
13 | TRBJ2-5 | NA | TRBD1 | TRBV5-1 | TGCGCCAGCAGTCGGGACAGGGCAGAGACCCAGTACTTC | CASSRDRAETQYF
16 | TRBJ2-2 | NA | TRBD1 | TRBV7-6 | TGTGCCAGCAGCCAACCAGGGGGCGTAAACACCGGGGAGCTGTTTTTT | CASSQPGGVNTGELFF
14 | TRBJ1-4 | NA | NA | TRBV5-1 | TGCGCCAGCAGCTTGGGACAGAGAAATGAAAAACTGTTTTTT | CASSLGQRNEKLFF
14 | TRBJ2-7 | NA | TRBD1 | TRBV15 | TGTGCCACCAGTAAAGGACAGGGGGGGTACGAGCAGTACTTC | CATSKGQGGYEQYF
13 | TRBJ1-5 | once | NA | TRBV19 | TGTGCCAGTCGACGTGCGGGCAATCAGCCCCAGCATTTT | CASRRAGNQPQHF
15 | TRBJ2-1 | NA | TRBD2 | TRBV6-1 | TGTGCCAGCAGCATACTAGCGGGGGGGATCAATGAGCAGTTCTTC | CASSILAGGINEQFF
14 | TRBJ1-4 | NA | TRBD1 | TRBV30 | TGTGCCTGGAGGTTGTCAGGGGGCCTGGGAAAACTGTTTTTT | CAWRLSGGLGKLFF
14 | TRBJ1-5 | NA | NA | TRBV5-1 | TGCGCCAGCAGCTTGAGGCAGGGCGGTCAGCCCCAGCATTTT | CASSLRQGGQPQHF
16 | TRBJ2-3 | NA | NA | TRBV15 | TGTGCCACCAGCAGAGTCCAGGGACTCAGCACAGATACGCAGTATTTT | CATSRVQGLSTDTQYF
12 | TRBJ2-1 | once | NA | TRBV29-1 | TGCAGCGTTGCGGCAGGGAACAATGAGCAGTTCTTC | CSVAAGNNEQFF
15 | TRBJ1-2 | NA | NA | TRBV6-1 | TGTGCCAGCAGTGAAGCCTTCACCAGGGGATACGGCTACACCTTC | CASSEAFTRGYGYTF